This TCR beta chain was obtained from a study of tumour-infiltrating T cells in Burkitt lymphoma (dated by TCRdb to 2018 to 2020). Some background on the complete study: All epidemiological subtypes of Burkitt lymphoma were represented in the cohort, which was made up of 70 to 85 patients. When TCR repertoire data were correlated with clinical outcome, productive clonality turned out to predict both overall and progression-free survival, independent of established prognosticators, age at diagnosis among them. Here is what the overall study found, with its caveats: Several public clonotypes were found to be shared across numerous Burkitt lymphoma patients, which suggests a shared tumour neoantigen selection that is absent from diffuse large B-cell lymphoma.

Points on this clone: What this receptor recognizes is not known. No base quality information exists; no much larger clone differs at one position.

The library was prepared using the immunoSEQ multiplex PCR assay. TCRdb's version of the immuneACCESS table is confined to in-frame rearrangements and falls short of the full clone set. An unresolved V gene accounts for under half of the shortfall where checked; the remainder is of unknown origin. This sample has tens of thousands of clones in its table, and around 29% of those were observed once. Roughly 2.6% of the sample is held by the ten biggest clonotypes. For this chain, trimming is 5 bases at the V end and 2 bases at the J end, and the number of junction bases without a gene match is 6. From a lookup of the germline V gene, CDR1 and CDR2 are SQVTM and ANQGSEA. Its CDR3 holds 14 amino acids, cysteine through phenylalanine. Only the CDR3 portion is preserved as DNA: 42 bases, with reading frame beginning at the first base.

Sequencing was done on a sample of tumor tissue. This receptor was identified in a human donor with Burkitt lymphoma. The V and J genes are TRBV29-1 and TRBJ2-5, with 9 junctional bases fitting TRBD1. The DNA sequence follows: TGCAGCGTTAGGAACAGGGGGCAACAAGAGACCCAGTACTTC. This yields the protein CSVRNRGQQETQYF.